Following are 21 T cell receptor beta chains from one sample sequenced in a study of memory CD4+ T cells and cytomegalovirus serostatus (dated by TCRdb to the late 2010s). Library creation used the immunoSEQ multiplex PCR assay. TCRdb re-hosts the immuneACCESS table, in-frame sequences only. Its copies lack some clones; in the studies checked, an unresolved V gene accounts for under half of them, and the cause for the rest is not known. This sample is represented by some 60,000 clones; approximately 78% of them were singletons. More than 0.85% of the sample lies in the top ten. Single viable CD3+CD4+CD8-CD45RO+ cells were sorted as memory CD4+ T cells on a FACSAria II. Sequenced: memory CD4+ T cells from blood. The receptor set was obtained from an adult in good health and CMV-seronegative.

The chain joins TRBV28 to TRBJ1-5, with no clear D. Trimming removed 1 base from V and 5 bases from J, with 3 bases in between. Germline CDR1 reads MDHEN; CDR2 reads SYDVKM. The CDR3 loop spans 12 amino acids. This chain's CDR3 is CASSLSHQPQHF. The CDR3 DNA reads TGTGCCAGCAGTTTATCCCATCAGCCCCAGCATTTT.

CDR3 in amino acids: CASSFQVQAMNYGYTF. In DNA form, the CDR3 reads TGTGCCAGCAGCTTTCAGGTACAGGCGATGAACTATGGCTACACCTTC. The J gene is TRBJ1-2, the V gene TRBV5-6, with TRBD1 as a possible D gene (5 bases). From germline, CDR1 is SGHDT and CDR2 YYEEEE. The CDR3 length is 16 residues. V was shortened by 2 bases and J by 2 bases, with 16 bases between the two germline ends.

V and J are TRBV6-1 and TRBJ2-1; 7 nucleotides match TRBD2. Germline V gene lookup returns CDR1 MNHNS and CDR2 SASEGT. The CDR3 runs to 15 residues. J was trimmed by 6 bases and V by 7 bases; bases with no gene match: 12. CDR3 region: CASNPAGLGPNEQFF. CDR3 DNA: TGTGCCAGCAACCCCGCCGGACTAGGACCCAATGAGCAGTTCTTC.

This clone was picked up a small number of times. This rearrangement joins TRBV27 to TRBJ1-1; D remains ambiguous. V lost 8 bases and J lost 3, with 16 bases in between. Germline V gene data show CDR1 as MNHEY and CDR2 as SMNVEV (reference sequence). This CDR3 has 14 residues. CDR3 protein: CASVENGVDTEAFF. The DNA of the CDR3 is TGTGCCAGCGTGGAGAATGGAGTGGACACTGAAGCTTTCTTT.

CDR3 residues: CATRRGVTDTQYF. The CDR3, as DNA: TGTGCCACAAGGAGGGGGGTCACAGATACGCAGTATTTT. The genes are TRBV27 and TRBJ2-3; D could derive from TRBD1 or TRBD2 (6 bases each). Trimming left V 10 bases short and J 2 bases short, with 13 bases between. The germline gives CDR1 MNHEY, CDR2 SMNVEV (reference sequence). CDR3 length: 13 amino acids.

This clone occurred once. The chain has TRBV11-2 and TRBJ2-3, with 7 bases matching TRBD1. The CDR3 runs to 17 residues. With V trimmed by 0 bases and J by 5 bases, 11 bases remained unmatched. The germline CDR1 and CDR2 sequences are SGHAT and FQNNGV. This CDR3 reads CASSLDQTGSTVDTQYF. DNA of the CDR3: TGTGCCAGCAGCTTAGACCAGACAGGGTCGACTGTAGATACGCAGTATTTT.

The chain recombines TRBV29-1 with TRBJ2-5, with D perhaps matching TRBD1 (5 bases). Trimming took 6 bases from V and 6 from J, leaving 17 bases between them. There are 13 residues in the CDR3. CDR1 is SQVTM and CDR2 is ANQGSEA in the germline V gene. The CDR3 protein is CSVEPRALKTQYF. For the CDR3, the DNA is TGCAGCGTCGAGCCCAGGGCCTTGAAGACCCAGTACTTC.

This clone was counted a few times. V and J are TRBV10-2 and TRBJ2-1, with TRBD2 matching over 7 bases. The CDR3 is made up of 15 amino acids. In germline, CDR1 is WSHSY, CDR2 SAAADI. Trimming took 0 bases from V and 8 from J; bases not matched to a gene: 7. CDR3 in amino acids: CASSESSGFRYEQFF. The CDR3 DNA is TGCGCCAGCAGTGAGTCTAGCGGGTTTAGGTATGAGCAGTTCTTC.

The chain recombines TRBV5-4 with TRBJ1-4, with D unclear. V was clipped by 4 bases and J by 10 bases, with 20 bases between them. Germline CDR1 and CDR2: SGHNT and YYREEE (reference sequence). The CDR3 length is 15 residues. DNA of the CDR3: TGTGCCAGCAGCGTGGACCCCGAGGTTTCGGGAAAACTGTTTTTT. Protein: CASSVDPEVSGKLFF.

This chain uses TRBV2 with TRBJ1-2; TRBD1 agrees at 7 bases. The CDR3 runs to 15 residues. Looked up from germline, CDR1 is SNHLY and CDR2 is FYNNEI. With V trimmed by 7 bases and J by 4 bases, 12 bases remained unmatched. Here the CDR3 DNA reads TGTGCCAGCACCGCACGGGACAGCGGGCTCTATGGCTACACCTTC. Protein sequence: CASTARDSGLYGYTF.

V gene TRBV6-1 combines with J gene TRBJ2-7, with D possibly being TRBD2 (6 bases). CDR1 and CDR2 (germline): MNHNS, SASEGT. The length of the CDR3 is 14 residues. Trimming cost V 6 bases and J 1 base, with 13 bases left between them. Written as DNA, the CDR3 is TGTGCCAGCAGGGTTAGCGGACGGTCCTACGAGCAGTACTTC. Translation gives CASRVSGRSYEQYF.

The chain links TRBV6-5 to TRBJ1-3; no clear D. This CDR3 is 16 amino acids long. Trimming took off 2 bases at V and 0 bases at J, with 11 bases between the two ends. Germline V gives CDR1 MNHEY, CDR2 SVGAGI. For the CDR3, the DNA is TGTGCCAGCAGTTACAGGATGTTAAGCTCTGGAAACACCATATATTTT. It yields the protein CASSYRMLSSGNTIYF.

There are a few counts of this clone. The identical CDR3 is also encoded by other nucleotide sequences in the sample. The chain joins TRBV4-1 to TRBJ2-2, with TRBD2 matching over 14 bases. The CDR3 is 18 amino acids. The trim removed 1 base at V and 5 bases at J, leaving 6 bases unmatched. The germline CDR1 and CDR2 sequences are MGHRA and YSYEKL. CDR3 coding DNA: TGCGCCAGCAGCCAAGGGGGACTAGCGGGAGTCGGGACCGGGGAGCTGTTTTTT. It translates to CASSQGGLAGVGTGELFF.

The CDR3 sequence is CASSSDRATGELFF. The CDR3 coding sequence is TGTGCCAGCAGCTCAGACAGGGCTACCGGGGAGCTGTTTTTT. This rearrangement joins TRBV5-6 to TRBJ2-2, with 7 bases aligning to TRBD1. V was clipped by 3 bases and J by 5 bases; unmatched bases: 4. The CDR3 covers 14 residues. Germline CDR1 reads SGHDT; CDR2 reads YYEEEE.

The rearrangement joins TRBV14 to TRBJ2-7, with D perhaps TRBD1 (6 bases). Germline CDR1 is SGHDN and CDR2 is FVKESK. Trimming shortened V by 2 bases and J by 1 base, and 12 bases separated the two germline ends. The CDR3 spans 15 residues. The CDR3, as DNA: TGTGCCAGCAGCCAACTCGGACAGCTATCCTACGAGCAGTACTTC. This translates into CASSQLGQLSYEQYF.

The chain couples TRBV5-1 to TRBJ2-3; 8 positions match TRBD1. Trimming took 4 bases from V and 3 from J; bases not matched to a gene: 4. This CDR3 is built from 14 residues. Per germline, CDR1 SGHRS and CDR2 YFSETQ. CDR3 nucleotides: TGCGCCAGCAGCCAGGGACAGGAGACAGATACGCAGTATTTT. It is translated as CASSQGQETDTQYF.

This clone was seen once. The CDR3 loop reads CASHAGTVKGTEAFF. CDR3 in DNA: TGTGCCAGTCATGCAGGGACGGTGAAAGGCACTGAAGCTTTCTTT. The chain has TRBV19 and TRBJ1-1, with D perhaps TRBD1 (5 bases). Germline V gene lookup returns CDR1 LNHDA and CDR2 SQIVND (reference sequence). This CDR3 spans 15 amino acids. Trimming took off 8 bases at V and 4 bases at J, with 20 bases between the two ends.

The rearrangement links TRBV6-4 to TRBJ2-2; possibly TRBD1 for D (5 bases). V gave up 7 bases and J gave up 4 bases, with 13 bases separating them. Germline loops: CDR1 MRHNA, CDR2 SNTAGT. The CDR3 spans 14 residues. The CDR3 protein is CASTPGGATGELFF. CDR3 bases: TGTGCCAGCACCCCAGGTGGGGCCACCGGGGAGCTGTTTTTT.

V gene TRBV7-8 combines with J gene TRBJ2-7; TRBD2 agrees at 12 bases. V shed 0 bases and J 6 bases; nucleotides not matched to a gene: 3. The CDR3 loop spans 15 amino acids. Germline assignment: CDR1 SGHVS and CDR2 FQNEAQ. CDR3 nucleotides: TGTGCCAGCAGCTTAGCACTAGCGGGAGGCGGCGAGCAGTACTTC. Encoded protein: CASSLALAGGGEQYF. The whole variable domain, remainder taken from reference TRBV7-8 and TRBJ2-7, is GAGVSQSPRYKVAKRGQDVALRCDPISGHVSLFWYQQALGQGPEFLTYFQNEAQLDKSGLPSDRFFAERPEGSVSTLKIQRTQQEDSAVYLCASSLALAGGGEQYFGPGTRLTVT.

This chain connects TRBV6-5 to TRBJ2-3; D is ambiguous. The CDR3 has 11 residues. V lost 6 bases to trimming and J lost 7 bases, with 8 bases between them. Looked up from germline, CDR1 is MNHEY and CDR2 is SVGAGI. The DNA of the CDR3 is TGTGCCAGCAGGGCCTCCTATACGCAGTATTTT. Residues: CASRASYTQYF.

The chain carries TRBV4-3 and TRBJ2-2; 7 bases fit TRBD1. Unmatched junction bases numbered 2, after V lost 2 bases and J lost 8 bases. The CDR3 consists of 13 residues. Per the germline V gene, CDR1 is LGHNA and CDR2 is YSLEER. CDR3 nucleotide sequence: TGCGCCAGCAGCCAATACAGGGGTGGGGAGCTGTTTTTT. Its translation: CASSQYRGGELFF.